This T cell receptor (beta chain) was identified in a study of blood T cell repertoires in COVID-19. Across the whole study: Sample material is recorded as cDNA or gDNA derived from T cells, B-cell-depleted T cells, or PBMCs.

Original processing notes: Amplifying reference gene primers gave estimates of nucleated cell counts. Libraries were prepared by immunoSEQ multiplex PCR; TCRdb keeps only in-frame clonotypes and omits some of them. The V and J calls and clone size come from that table; D and trimming were worked out from the DNA. The sample lists roughly 250,000 clones, approximately 80% seen once, with approximately 4.5% in the top ten. This CDR3 spans 12 amino acids. The V end was cut by 6 bases, the J end by 4 bases, with 9 bases between. Germline V gene data show CDR1 as MNHEY and CDR2 as SVGAGI. Sequencing was done on a sample of peripheral blood. The clonotype originates from a woman in her 70s with acute or convalescent COVID-19. The V gene is TRBV6-5, the J gene TRBJ1-2; D might be TRBD1 (6 bases). CDR3 protein: CASSRDTYGYTF. In DNA, the CDR3 is TGTGCCAGCAGCCGGGACACCTATGGCTACACCTTC.